The present entry profiles one T cell receptor (beta chain) with its context. No antigen is known for it. Per-base quality was not reported, and no clone a single base away is much larger than it. This sample is drawn from a study of blood T cell repertoires in COVID-19 (dated by TCRdb to 2019 to 2021). For the wider study: Collaborator samples came from the United States, Italy and Spain and covered acute and convalescent phases of COVID-19. The samples were drawn from two sources: the first 160 participants of the ongoing ImmuneRACE study, and 1,200 or so subjects contributed by 6 global collaborators. Deeply sampled blood TCRbeta repertoires from subjects exposed to, actively infected with, or recovered from COVID-19 were included in the dataset. A de-identified subject ID, COVID-19 status, age in years and sex were almost always included in the sample metadata. The material from the prospective study consisted of cDNA or gDNA derived from T cells, B-cell-depleted T cells, or PBMCs. Where available, HLA class I and class II types were obtained from metadata supplied by the sample provider rather than from assay-based typing. The repertoires were released in a freely available public database intended as a resource for research on the immune response to SARS-CoV-2.

General findings and caveats noted by the study authors: How much clinical and demographic metadata was included differed by source and by participant, and the metadata was provided uncurated.

Collaborating institutions collected whole blood in K2EDTA tubes following their own protocols. For TCRbeta analysis, collaborators shipped samples in one of three forms: frozen whole blood, isolated PBMCs, or DNA extracted from either of those sample types. The CDR3 runs 14 residues from the cysteine to the phenylalanine. Of the read, only the CDR3 DNA is kept; its 42 bases are in frame from base 1. The germline V gene specifies LGHNT as CDR1 and FRNRAP as CDR2. V and J lose 6 bases and 8 bases, and a span of 16 bases separates them. TCRbeta CDR3 regions were amplified from genomic DNA by means of the immunoSEQ Assay, a bias-controlled multiplex PCR. The original pipeline was this. The number of nucleated cells in each sample was estimated by amplification of reference gene primers within the assay. Sequence reads were collapsed and filtered to measure the absolute abundance of every unique TCRbeta CDR3 rearrangement. For each sample, productive Simpson clonality was calculated as the square root of Simpson's diversity index over productive rearrangements. TCRdb took this table from immuneACCESS and kept in-frame rearrangements with V and J called. Such tables lack part of the clones; where checked against another copy, unresolved V genes explain under half of the gap, and the rest is unexplained. V and J calls and clone size are as listed in that table; D and trimming were resolved from the DNA. The sample table lists about 190,000 clones, around 87% of them with a count of one. The top ten clonotypes cover 2.5% to 3% of the sample.

This receptor was identified in a man aged 40-49 years with active or convalescent COVID-19. The V gene is TRBV12-5 and the J gene is TRBJ1-4; perhaps TRBD1 is the D gene, with 5 bases matching. The sample was peripheral blood. CDR3 reads: CASGPGLGGEKLFF. The nucleotides are TGTGCTAGTGGCCCCGGCCTCGGGGGGGAAAAACTGTTTTTT.